These 18 T cell receptor beta chains were all obtained from the same sample, sequenced in a study of T cell responses to AZD1222 COVID-19 vaccine. TCRdb keeps only in-frame clones here, not all; method: immunoSEQ multiplex PCR. The table shows 180,000 or so clones, with under 95% occurring only once. This sample comprised peripheral blood, obtained 28 days after the second AZD1222 dose. Receptor source: an adult who received the AZD1222 COVID-19 vaccine.

The chain has TRBV28 and TRBJ2-2; 10 bases fit TRBD2. Germline values: CDR1 MDHEN, CDR2 SYDVKM. The CDR3 covers 17 residues. V trimming: 2 bases; J trimming: 7 bases; junction bases outside the gene matches: 10. The CDR3 DNA sequence: TGTGCCAGCAGTTTACCTGAGACTAGCGGGTCTTTCGGGGAGCTGTTTTTT. It is translated as CASSLPETSGSFGELFF.

The V call is TRBV5-5, the J call TRBJ1-2, with TRBD1 matching 8 bases. CDR1 is SGHKS, CDR2 YYEKEE, per germline (reference sequence). This CDR3 region has 15 residues. V was pared by 4 bases and J by 4 bases, with 9 bases of the junction left unmatched. The CDR3 DNA follows: TGTGCCAGCAGCCCGGACAGGGCCAACTCCTATGGCTACACCTTC. Translating gives CASSPDRANSYGYTF.

The chain recombines TRBV10-3 with TRBJ2-1; the D gene is possibly TRBD1 (6 bases). Trimming removed 10 bases at V and 5 bases at J, with 21 bases between. The CDR3 is 15 amino acids. Germline values: CDR1 ENHRY, CDR2 SYGVKD. CDR3 DNA: TGTGCCACATGGACCGACCGGGACACTCACAATGAGCAGTTCTTC. Encoded protein: CATWTDRDTHNEQFF.

This clone was recorded once. The J gene is TRBJ1-6, the V gene TRBV27; no clear D gene. The V end lost 6 bases, the J end lost 11 bases, and 14 bases lay between the germline ends. Looked up from germline, CDR1 is MNHEY and CDR2 is SMNVEV (reference sequence). This CDR3 is 13 amino acids long. CDR3 in DNA: TGTGCCAGCAGCTCACCCTTACAACCACCCCTCCACTTT. This translates into CASSSPLQPPLHF.

In this sample, this clone turned up a few times. The chain employs TRBV7-8 and TRBJ1-1, with a weak D call TRBD1 (5 bases). The ends were cut back, 2 bases at V and 0 bases at J, with 10 bases in the middle. This CDR3 is built from 15 residues. Per the germline V gene, CDR1 is SGHVS and CDR2 is FQNEAQ. The CDR3 nucleotides read TGTGCCAGCAGCTTAAAACGACAGTTGAACACTGAAGCTTTCTTT. Protein product: CASSLKRQLNTEAFF. The entire variable domain, with the rest obtained from reference TRBV7-8 and TRBJ1-1, is as follows: GAGVSQSPRYKVAKRGQDVALRCDPISGHVSLFWYQQALGQGPEFLTYFQNEAQLDKSGLPSDRFFAERPEGSVSTLKIQRTQQEDSAVYLCASSLKRQLNTEAFFGQGTRLTVV.

This clone has only one observation. The chain combines TRBV2 with TRBJ1-1; TRBD1 aligns across 7 bases. Germline assignment: CDR1 SNHLY and CDR2 FYNNEI. This CDR3 region has 10 residues. V dropped 8 bases and J dropped 10; count of bases not matched to a gene: 4. The CDR3: CASSDRAAFF. The CDR3, as DNA: TGTGCCAGCTCCGACAGGGCAGCTTTCTTT.

The chain carries TRBV13 and TRBJ1-1; D uncertain. Trimming cost V 1 base and J 7 bases, with 7 bases left between them. Looked up from germline, CDR1 is PRHDT and CDR2 is FYEKMQ (reference sequence). This CDR3 is built from 12 residues. The CDR3 sequence: CASSLASVEAFF. CDR3 nucleotides: TGTGCCAGCAGCTTAGCATCGGTTGAAGCTTTCTTT.

CDR3 coding DNA: TGTGCCTGGAGTGTAGGGGGATGGGGCACTGAAGCTTTCTTT. Translation: CAWSVGGWGTEAFF. The rearrangement links TRBV30 to TRBJ1-1; D perhaps matches TRBD1 (6 bases). V shed 0 bases and J shed 4 bases, with 12 bases lying between them. This CDR3 is 14 amino acids long. The germline CDR1 and CDR2 sequences are GTSNPN and SVGIG (reference sequence).

CDR3 amino acids: CAISESGAVNYGYTF. The DNA of the CDR3 is TGTGCCATCAGTGAATCGGGGGCGGTTAACTATGGCTACACCTTC. The rearrangement uses TRBV10-3 and TRBJ1-2; D is possibly TRBD1 (6 bases). The CDR3 extends over 15 amino acids. The ends were cut back, 3 bases at V and 1 base at J, with 12 bases in the middle. From germline, CDR1 is ENHRY and CDR2 SYGVKD.

This chain connects TRBV21-1 to TRBJ2-2; TRBD2, the table's D call, lacks a check against the DNA. TRBV21-1 is a known pseudogene. The CDR3 totals 13 residues. DNA for the CDR3: TGTGCCAGCAGCGCCTACGGGAGTCGGGAGCTGTTTTTT. Translation gives CASSAYGSRELFF.

The rearrangement uses TRBV5-6 and TRBJ2-5; 8 positions agree with TRBD2. This CDR3 region has 16 residues. V gave up 2 bases and J gave up 5 bases; unmatched junction bases: 11. The V gene's germline CDR1 is SGHDT and CDR2 YYEEEE. This chain's CDR3 is CASSFMRSGSGETQYF. In DNA, the CDR3 is TGTGCCAGCAGCTTTATGCGAAGCGGGAGCGGGGAGACCCAGTACTTC.

The rearrangement uses TRBV3-1 (or the pseudogene TRBV3-2) and TRBJ2-7, with TRBD1 identical over 8 bases. Germline V gives CDR1 LGHDT, CDR2 YNNKEL (reference sequence). Trimming removed 1 base from V and 5 bases from J; junction bases left unmatched: 1. The CDR3 runs 13 residues. CDR3 residues: CASSQAQGDEQYF. The CDR3 region has the DNA TGTGCCAGCAGCCAAGCACAGGGGGACGAGCAGTACTTC.

This clone occurred once. The V and J genes are TRBV27 and TRBJ2-1; no clear D. V lost 2 bases and J lost 6, with 14 bases in between. The CDR3 contains 15 residues. The germline CDR1 and CDR2 sequences are MNHEY and SMNVEV (reference sequence). CDR3 DNA sequence: TGTGCCAGCAGTTTAATCGGCCTCAATGGCAATGAGCAGTTCTTC. As protein: CASSLIGLNGNEQFF.

The CDR3 sequence is CSVEGGAYEQYF. The CDR3 nucleotides read TGCAGCGTTGAGGGGGGGGCCTACGAGCAGTACTTC. The rearrangement joins TRBV29-1 to TRBJ2-7; 7 positions match TRBD2. Germline lookup yields CDR1 SQVTM and CDR2 ANQGSEA. This CDR3 is 12 amino acids long. V was clipped by 3 bases and J by 2 bases; unmatched bases: 1.

The chain employs TRBV6-4 and TRBJ1-2; D gene uncertain. The V and J ends lost 0 bases and 4 bases respectively, with 12 bases between them. The CDR3 contains 15 residues. Germline CDR1 and CDR2: MRHNA and SNTAGT. CDR3 region: CASSDSPGYSYGYTF. CDR3 DNA sequence: TGTGCCAGCAGTGACTCCCCAGGCTATAGCTATGGCTACACCTTC.

This chain links TRBV6-5 with TRBJ2-1; D gene unclear. From germline, CDR1 is MNHEY and CDR2 SVGAGI. V gave up 0 bases and J gave up 6 bases, with 12 bases separating them. The CDR3 has 15 residues. The CDR3 is CASSYSDASRNEQFF. The CDR3 region has the DNA TGTGCCAGCAGTTACTCGGACGCCTCCCGCAATGAGCAGTTCTTC.

This rearrangement joins TRBV3-1 (or the pseudogene TRBV3-2) to TRBJ1-5; maybe TRBD1 (6 bases). V lost 2 bases, J lost 6 bases, and 29 bases lay in between. CDR1 is LGHDT and CDR2 is YNNKEL in the germline V gene (reference sequence). This CDR3 is 20 amino acids long. CDR3 coding DNA: TGTGCCAGCAGCCAACCCTCAAGGGGGGCAGGGCCGCCCTTTGGTCAGCCCCAGCATTTT. It yields the protein CASSQPSRGAGPPFGQPQHF.

Only a few counts were recorded for this clone. The chain uses TRBV7-2 and TRBJ1-2, with 7 bases that match TRBD1. The CDR3 contains 14 residues. Per the germline V gene, CDR1 is SGHTA and CDR2 is FQGNSA. With V trimmed by 5 bases and J by 0 bases, 3 bases remained unmatched. CDR3 DNA sequence: TGTGCCAGCAGCCGGGACAGCGCTAACTATGGCTACACCTTC. As protein: CASSRDSANYGYTF. Full variable domain (missing parts from reference TRBV7-2 and TRBJ1-2): GAGVSQSPSNKVTEKGKDVELRCDPISGHTALYWYRQSLGQGLEFLIYFQGNSAPDKSGLPSDRFSAERTGGSVSTLTIQRTQQEDSAVYLCASSRDSANYGYTFGSGTRLTVV.